A single sample gave rise to the 32 T cell receptor beta chains below, sequenced in a study of blood T cell repertoires in COVID-19. Here immunoSEQ multiplex PCR was the method, and the copy in TCRdb shows in-frame clones only, minus some. The sample consists of over 120,000 clones, 60% to 80% of them appearing once. Sequenced: PBMCs or T cells enriched from blood (not recorded which). The receptor source for this set is a woman aged 45-65 years who had recovered from COVID-19.

The chain links TRBV27 to TRBJ1-6; 8 nucleotides match TRBD1. With 2 bases clipped from V and 3 bases from J, the junction kept 6 bases outside the gene matches. The germline V gene has CDR1 MNHEY and CDR2 SMNVEV (reference sequence). The CDR3 contains 17 residues. In nucleotides, the CDR3 is TGTGCCAGCAGTTTACAGGGGGCCCCTAACTATAATTCACCCCTCCACTTT. Its translation: CASSLQGAPNYNSPLHF.

DNA for the CDR3: TGCGCCAGCAGTGAGTCCCAGGCCAGTGAAGCTTTCTTT. This sequence encodes CASSESQASEAFF. The V and J genes are TRBV10-1 and TRBJ1-1; no reliable D call. The CDR3 loop spans 13 amino acids. Trimming shortened V by 0 bases and J by 7 bases, and 9 bases separated the two germline ends. Germline assignment: CDR1 WNHNN and CDR2 SYGVQD (reference sequence).

The chain carries TRBV28 and TRBJ2-7, with 10 bases lining up with TRBD2. This CDR3 has 15 amino acids. V dropped 3 bases and J dropped 6; count of bases not matched to a gene: 8. From germline, CDR1 is MDHEN and CDR2 SYDVKM. The CDR3 region has the DNA TGTGCCAGCAGTTTCAGCGGGAGGGCCATGGGCGAGCAGTACTTC. It translates to CASSFSGRAMGEQYF.

The table lists this clone with a few counts. This chain uses TRBV29-1 with TRBJ1-5, with unresolved D. V lost 2 bases and J lost 7, with 12 bases in between. The CDR3 loop spans 13 amino acids. CDR1 and CDR2 from the germline V gene are SQVTM and ANQGSEA. The DNA of the CDR3 is TGCAGCGTTGAATCCGGGGTAGGCCAGCCCCAGCATTTT. It yields the protein CSVESGVGQPQHF.

The chain joins TRBV10-1 to TRBJ2-3; D might be TRBD1 (5 bases). CDR1 and CDR2 from the germline V gene are WNHNN and SYGVQD (reference sequence). CDR3 length: 13 residues. Trimming took 8 bases from V and 1 from J, leaving 10 bases between them. The CDR3 coding sequence is TGCGCCAGCGGAGAAGGGGGCACAGATACGCAGTATTTT. Its protein product is CASGEGGTDTQYF.

This clone was counted a few times. The chain is built from TRBV6-5 and TRBJ1-1, with D unclear. CDR1 is MNHEY and CDR2 is SVGAGI in the germline V gene. The ends were cut back, 6 bases at V and 2 bases at J, with 16 bases in the middle. There are 15 residues in the CDR3. The CDR3 reads CASRRAKDVNTEAFF. The CDR3 coding sequence is TGTGCCAGCAGGAGGGCTAAGGACGTTAACACTGAAGCTTTCTTT.

There are many counts of this clone. This chain connects TRBV3-1 (or the pseudogene TRBV3-2) to TRBJ2-7; D ambiguous. The CDR3 length is 15 residues. Germline CDR1 reads LGHDT; CDR2 reads YNNKEL (reference sequence). Trimming removed 2 bases from V and 1 base from J, with 12 bases in between. The CDR3 loop is CASSQWRLRSYEQYF. CDR3 coding DNA: TGTGCCAGCAGCCAATGGAGACTTAGATCCTACGAGCAGTACTTC.

This clone was seen once. The chain employs TRBV28 and TRBJ2-7, with D tentatively TRBD2 (7 bases). Trimming left V 6 bases short and J 2 bases short, with 11 bases between. The CDR3 is made up of 13 amino acids. Germline assignment: CDR1 MDHEN and CDR2 SYDVKM. Here the CDR3 DNA reads TGTGCCAGCAGGGGGGGGCCGACCTACGAGCAGTACTTC. Amino acid sequence: CASRGGPTYEQYF.

This clone was recorded many times. This chain connects TRBV30 to TRBJ2-7, with 10 positions matching TRBD1. Germline CDR1 GTSNPN, CDR2 SVGIG (reference sequence). There are 13 residues in the CDR3. The trim removed 5 bases at V and 0 bases at J, leaving 1 base unmatched. The CDR3 DNA is TGTGCCTGGGGGACAGGGGTCTCCTACGAGCAGTACTTC. Its translation is CAWGTGVSYEQYF.

About this clone itself: A read error may account for a junction end that differs from germline. The chain carries TRBV5-1 and TRBJ1-1; 7 bases are shared with TRBD1. The CDR3 covers 15 residues. Germline V gene data show CDR1 as SGHRS and CDR2 as YFSETQ. CDR3 amino acids: CASSLEWGTASLQLF. As DNA, the CDR3 is TGCGCCAGCAGCTTGGAATGGGGGACAGCCTCTCTCCAGCTCTTT.

The chain is built from TRBV21-1 and TRBJ2-7; the table names TRBD1, a call not compared with the DNA. TRBV21-1 represents a pseudogene. The CDR3 runs to 15 residues. The CDR3 protein is CASSKAMGQQYEQYF. The CDR3 bases are TGTGCCAGCAGCAAAGCAATGGGACAGCAATACGAGCAGTACTTC.

The V gene is TRBV11-3, the J gene TRBJ2-1; D perhaps matches TRBD1 (6 bases). Germline loops: CDR1 SGHNT, CDR2 YENEEA. Trimming pared 5 bases from V and 7 bases from J, leaving 15 bases between. The CDR3 sequence is 14 residues long. This CDR3 reads CASSTGQFTNEQFF. The CDR3 coding sequence is TGTGCCAGCAGCACCGGACAGTTTACGAATGAGCAGTTCTTC.

The chain carries TRBV4-2 and TRBJ1-1, with a possible D match to TRBD1 (6 bases). Germline V CDR1 and CDR2: LGHNA, YNFKEQ. This CDR3 has 14 amino acids. V lost 4 bases and J 0 bases, leaving 9 bases between the germline ends. In DNA form, the CDR3 reads TGTGCCAGCAGCCTGGACAGCCTGAACACTGAAGCTTTCTTT. It is translated as CASSLDSLNTEAFF.

The table lists this clone with many counts. Here the CDR3 reads CASSWGLAGRETQYF. CDR3 DNA: TGTGCCAGCAGCTGGGGACTAGCGGGGAGGGAGACCCAGTACTTC. The chain employs TRBV5-6 and TRBJ2-5; 13 nucleotides match TRBD2. Losses at the gene ends were 3 bases for V and 5 bases for J; bases not matched to a gene: 4. CDR3 size: 15 residues. Looked up from germline, CDR1 is SGHDT and CDR2 is YYEEEE. Full variable domain (outside the CDR3, taken from reference TRBV5-6 and TRBJ2-5): DAGVTQSPTHLIKTRGQQVTLRCSPKSGHDTVSWYQQALGQGPQFIFQYYEEEERQRGNFPDRFSGHQFPNYSSELNVNALLLGDSALYLCASSWGLAGRETQYFGPGTRLLVL.

The chain is built from TRBV7-9 and TRBJ2-1; 13 bases agree with TRBD2. Trimming cost V 4 bases and J 9 bases; bases outside gene matches: 6. Germline CDR1 SEHNR, CDR2 FQNEAQ (reference sequence). CDR3 length: 15 amino acids. CDR3 protein: CASSSLAGGPGEQFF. The CDR3, as DNA: TGTGCCAGCAGCTCACTAGCGGGAGGGCCAGGTGAGCAGTTCTTC.

V usage is TRBV11-3 and J usage is TRBJ2-1, with a possible D match to TRBD1 (5 bases). V was trimmed by 10 bases and J by 2 bases, leaving 15 bases between them. CDR1 is SGHNT and CDR2 is YENEEA in the germline V gene. CDR3 length: 14 residues. The CDR3 is CATLPEQAYNEQFF. CDR3 nucleotides: TGTGCCACCCTCCCCGAACAGGCCTACAATGAGCAGTTCTTC.

The rearrangement uses TRBV19 and TRBJ1-1; D ambiguous. V was clipped by 4 bases and J by 2 bases, with 14 bases between them. This CDR3 spans 15 amino acids. CDR1 and CDR2 (germline): LNHDA, SQIVND (reference sequence). CDR3 protein: CASSTGYTVNTEAFF. The DNA for the CDR3 is TGTGCCAGTAGTACAGGATATACAGTTAACACTGAAGCTTTCTTT.

The chain couples TRBV18 to TRBJ1-6; possible D gene TRBD1, 6 bases. V gave up 4 bases and J gave up 7 bases, with 11 bases separating them. The germline gives CDR1 KGHSH, CDR2 LQKENI. The CDR3 covers 14 residues. This CDR3 is CASSQTGTNSPLHF. The CDR3 region has the DNA TGTGCCAGCTCACAGACAGGTACCAATTCACCCCTCCACTTT.

CDR3 DNA: TGCGCCAGCAGTCACCATAAGGACAGGGAGGATTCACCCCTCCACTTT. Encoded protein: CASSHHKDREDSPLHF. V and J are TRBV23-1 and TRBJ1-6, with 8 bases identical to TRBD1. TRBV23-1 qualifies as an ORF whose function is uncertain. This CDR3 spans 16 amino acids. V was clipped by 3 bases and J by 8 bases; unmatched bases: 9.

This clone turned up a few times. The CDR3 loop reads CATRQGVSGSPLHF. The DNA for the CDR3 is TGTGCCACCCGCCAGGGTGTATCAGGTTCACCCCTCCACTTT. J is TRBJ1-6 and V is TRBV2; D possibly corresponds to TRBD1 (5 bases). The CDR3 covers 14 residues. Trimming pared 10 bases from V and 9 bases from J, leaving 19 bases between. Germline assignment: CDR1 SNHLY and CDR2 FYNNEI.

The chain has TRBV20-1 and TRBJ2-7; perhaps TRBD2 as D (5 bases). V gave up 6 bases and J gave up 7 bases, with 13 bases separating them. The CDR3 contains 11 residues. Looked up from germline, CDR1 is DFQATT and CDR2 is SNEGSKA (reference sequence). This CDR3 reads CSAPSRREQYF. Written as DNA, the CDR3 is TGCAGTGCGCCTAGCCGTCGGGAGCAGTACTTC.

This clone turned up a few times. The chain employs TRBV3-1 (or the pseudogene TRBV3-2) and TRBJ2-6; D is unresolved. Germline-derived CDR1 and CDR2 are LGHDT and YNNKEL (reference sequence). The CDR3 consists of 16 residues. V lost 4 bases to trimming and J lost 1 base, with 11 bases between them. The CDR3 reads CASSLVFGSGANVLTF. In nucleotides, the CDR3 is TGTGCCAGCAGCCTGGTCTTCGGTTCTGGGGCCAACGTCCTGACTTTC.

The chain employs TRBV7-9 and TRBJ1-4; a weak D match, TRBD1 (5 bases). The V end was cut by 7 bases, the J end by 10 bases, with 7 bases between. The CDR3 loop spans 10 amino acids. CDR1 and CDR2 from the germline V gene are SEHNR and FQNEAQ (reference sequence). CDR3 in DNA: TGTGCCAGCAACGGGGGAAAACTGTTTTTT. Its translation: CASNGGKLFF.

The rearrangement uses TRBV19 and TRBJ2-1, with 9 bases lining up with TRBD2. The CDR3 spans 14 residues. V lost 6 bases to trimming and J lost 7 bases; unmatched junction nucleotides: 7. CDR1 is LNHDA, CDR2 SQIVND, per germline (reference sequence). This chain's CDR3 is CASRLAGPRNEQFF. CDR3 sequence (DNA): TGTGCCAGTAGACTAGCGGGCCCCAGGAATGAGCAGTTCTTC.

This clone was found once. The CDR3 loop reads CASRSGQTSGNTIYF. The DNA of the CDR3 is TGTGCCAGCAGATCCGGACAGACCTCTGGAAACACCATATATTTT. The gene calls are TRBV28 and TRBJ1-3; possible D gene TRBD1, 6 bases. This CDR3 has 15 amino acids. Trimming removed 6 bases at V and 0 bases at J, with 12 bases between. Germline CDR1 MDHEN, CDR2 SYDVKM.

The genes are TRBV5-1 and TRBJ2-1; D possibly corresponds to TRBD2 (6 bases). This CDR3 region has 14 residues. V lost 7 bases, J lost 4 bases, and 15 bases lay in between. Germline CDR1 is SGHRS and CDR2 is YFSETQ. CDR3 amino acids: CASANYRGYNEQFF. The CDR3, as DNA: TGCGCCAGCGCTAACTACCGGGGGTACAATGAGCAGTTCTTC.

Comment on this clone: The junction differs from germline at one of its ends, possibly a read error. The rearrangement links TRBV7-9 to TRBJ2-4, with 12 positions matching TRBD2. The CDR3 sequence is 16 residues long. Germline CDR1 is SEHNR and CDR2 is FQNEAQ (reference sequence). The CDR3 sequence: CASSIATSGRKNIQYF. The CDR3 DNA is TGTGCCAGCAGCATAGCGACTAGCGGGAGAAAAAACATTCAGTACTTC.

The chain joins TRBV12-3 or TRBV12-4 to TRBJ1-2, with unresolved D. This CDR3 has 11 residues. V shed 4 bases and J shed 8 bases, with 8 bases lying between them. The CDR3 protein is CASSSGLGYTF. The CDR3 region has the DNA TGTGCCAGCAGTTCTGGACTCGGCTACACCTTC.

This chain uses TRBV6-1 with TRBJ1-1; D gene ambiguous. The CDR3 loop spans 12 amino acids. Trimming stripped 2 bases from V and 13 bases from J, with 14 bases between. CDR1 MNHNS and CDR2 SASEGT come from the germline V gene. CDR3: CASSELGSRRFF. In DNA form, the CDR3 reads TGTGCCAGCAGTGAATTGGGGAGTAGACGTTTCTTT.

A few counts support this clone. This chain links TRBV6-5 with TRBJ2-1, with 9 nucleotides matching TRBD1. V shed 6 bases and J 4 bases; nucleotides not matched to a gene: 4. This CDR3 has 14 residues. Germline assignment: CDR1 MNHEY and CDR2 SVGAGI. This CDR3 is CASRAGTGYNEQFF. Written as DNA, the CDR3 is TGTGCCAGCAGGGCCGGGACAGGGTACAATGAGCAGTTCTTC.

This chain joins TRBV7-2 and TRBJ1-5; D is uncertain. Trimming took off 2 bases at V and 7 bases at J, with 15 bases between the two ends. This CDR3 has 15 amino acids. Germline CDR1 and CDR2: SGHTA and FQGNSA. The CDR3 DNA reads as TGTGCCAGCAGCTTAATGTCGCAGGCGGGACAGCCCCAGCATTTT. Translated: CASSLMSQAGQPQHF.

The rearrangement uses TRBV7-6 and TRBJ2-1, with D possibly TRBD2 on 5 matching bases. CDR3 size: 16 residues. Looked up from germline, CDR1 is SGHVS and CDR2 is FNYEAQ. With 1 base removed from V and 0 bases from J, the gap between germline ends came to 10 bases. For the CDR3, the DNA is TGTGCCAGCAGCTTAGAGCCTAGCTCCTCCTACAATGAGCAGTTCTTC. Translation: CASSLEPSSSYNEQFF.